The clone carrying this T cell receptor (beta chain) was detected only a few times. Its antigen is still unknown. The V gene end was trimmed by 1 base and the J gene end by 1 base; junction bases not matched to a gene: 12. The CDR3 sequence is 19 residues long. CDR1 is LGHDT, CDR2 YNNKEL, per germline (reference sequence). Unique molecular identifiers were carried by the TCR beta cDNA libraries. TCRdb processed the PCR reads anew with MiXCR; each CDR3 protein has one entry. The sample lists roughly 670,000 distinct CDR3 sequences; approximately 60% were seen once. The record originates from a study of post-analysis software for immune sequencing data. Study outcomes and limitations: TRBV5-6, TRBV5-1 and TRBV20-1 belonged to a set of about five TRBV segments that were more frequent in patients than controls.

The sequencing sample was made of blood. V is TRBV3-1 and J is TRBJ2-5; TRBD2 matches at 10 bases. This sequence originates from a girl aged 2-9 years with multiple sclerosis. The CDR3 reads CASSQGVFLTSGPQETQYF. The CDR3 DNA is TGTGCCAGCAGCCAAGGAGTCTTCCTGACTAGCGGGCCCCAAGAGACCCAGTACTTC.